Sequencing of this TCR beta chain was carried out in a study of blood T cell repertoires in COVID-19. Study at large: Some COVID-19 samples were acute and others convalescent; all came from the United States, Italy and Spain. PBMCs, B-cell-depleted T cells, or T cells provided the cDNA or gDNA that made up the material.

The authors' processing: It was from reference gene primer amplification that nucleated cell counts were estimated. The protocol was immunoSEQ multiplex PCR, while the TCRdb copy is restricted to in-frame clones and leaves out a portion. Clone size and V and J calls were adopted from that table, with D and trimming inferred from the DNA. The sample includes 95,000 to 120,000 clones, about 85% of them seen just once. V gave up 4 bases and J gave up 4 bases; unmatched junction bases: 12. The CDR3 extends over 18 amino acids. Per the germline V gene, CDR1 is SGHRS and CDR2 is YFSETQ. This chain links TRBV5-1 with TRBJ1-6; 9 bases align to TRBD1. Sequencing was done on a sample of peripheral blood. The clonotype was recovered from a human donor in a cohort sampled during active COVID-19. As DNA, the CDR3 is TGCGCCAGCAGCAAATCTAAGGCGACAGGGGGTTATAATTCACCCCTCCACTTT. Translating it yields CASSKSKATGGYNSPLHF.